These T cell receptor beta chains were read from a single sample in a study of CXCR3-negative and CXCR3-positive naive CD8 T cells. For each CDR3 protein, TCRdb gives one entry from its re-call of the 5' RACE reads, without DNA. The sample data list 100,000 to 150,000 distinct CDR3 sequences. The source material was naive CXCR3+ CD8+ T cells from blood. These receptor sequences come from a human donor in good health. Some clones in this sample may be carry-over from other donors' samples. CDR3s include the opening cysteine and the closing phenylalanine or tryptophan.

TRBV12-3/TRBV12-4	TRBJ2-7	CASSVTRDRGLYEQYF
TRBV5-1	TRBJ2-1	CASSLPTGTRYYNEQFF
TRBV5-1	TRBJ2-1	CASSVVPQGPRYYNEQFF
TRBV10-3	TRBJ2-7	CAIQGDPSYEQYF
TRBV7-9	TRBJ2-1	CASSFTGVEQFF
TRBV28	TRBJ2-7	CASSTHRGPYEQYF
TRBV29-1	TRBJ2-3	CSVGSTDTQYF
TRBV20-1	TRBJ2-1	CSARHHLDNEQFF
TRBV27	TRBJ2-7	CASSLQGVGYEQYF
TRBV12-3/TRBV12-4	TRBJ1-2	CASSLALQGTDGYTF
TRBV12-3/TRBV12-4	TRBJ1-3	CASSGDSLGNAIYF
TRBV29-1	TRBJ2-7	CSVEDPQLGLYF
TRBV28	TRBJ2-5	CASSFQGSRETQYF
TRBV14	TRBJ2-7	CASSQEVPYEQYF
TRBV5-1	TRBJ2-1	CASSLKDNNEQFF
TRBV15	TRBJ2-7	CATSRDLGSSYEQYF
TRBV13	TRBJ1-1	CASSLAPGDLNTEALF
TRBV4-1	TRBJ2-7	CASSQDFNEQYF
TRBV20-1	TRBJ2-5	CSARVVLAGGPSKTQYF
TRBV20-1	TRBJ2-1	CSAREWSRVNEQFF
TRBV5-1	TRBJ2-7	CASSLDGYEQYF
TRBV10-3	TRBJ1-1	CAISEGQGLTNTEAFF
TRBV6-2/TRBV6-3	TRBJ2-7	CASSFEGQHYEQYF
TRBV28	TRBJ2-1	CASCPSSYNEQFF
TRBV28	TRBJ2-2	CASYRSINTGELFF
TRBV29-1	TRBJ2-5	CSVGTGENGEETQYF
TRBV4-2	TRBJ2-7	CASSQEKGLEYEQYF
TRBV20-1	TRBJ2-7	CSATGTSGRRTYEQYF
TRBV7-9	TRBJ2-5	CASSSSSGRQETQYF
TRBV9	TRBJ2-3	CASSSWGTDTQYF
TRBV5-1	TRBJ1-1	CASSLFGTTPNTEAFF
TRBV7-6	TRBJ2-1	CASSSGLAEYNEQFF